These 26 T cell receptor beta chains were all obtained from the same sample, sequenced in a study of T-cell reconstitution after alpha-beta-depleted transplantation in children. The TCRbeta library incorporated unique molecular identifiers. A single record per CDR3 protein comes from TCRdb applying MiXCR to the PCR reads. This table has approximately 500,000 distinct CDR3 sequences, under 12% appearing once. Sequencing used PBMCs, obtained before TCRalphabeta/CD19-depleted stem cell transplant. Receptor source: a child aged 2-9 years with inherited bone marrow failure, due to receive a stem cell transplant.

This clonotype was observed at least ten times. The genes are TRBV12-3 or TRBV12-4 and TRBJ2-7; 13 bases agree with TRBD2. V lost 5 bases to trimming and J lost 6 bases; unmatched junction nucleotides: 7. This CDR3 is built from 15 residues. The CDR3 DNA reads as TGTGCCAGCAGTCCCGAGACTAGCGGGAGGACCGAGCAGTACTTC. Translated, it gives CASSPETSGRTEQYF.

This clonotype was picked up many times. V and J are TRBV7-9 and TRBJ1-4; 7 positions agree with TRBD1. Germline lookup yields CDR1 SEHNR and CDR2 FQNEAQ (reference sequence). The junction had 17 bases not matched to a gene; V was cut back by 5 bases and J by 14 bases. This CDR3 is built from 15 residues. The CDR3 loop is CASSPPSQGRDRLFF. CDR3 sequence (DNA): TGTGCCAGCAGCCCCCCCTCACAGGGGCGGGATAGGCTGTTTTTT.

This clonotype came up many times. The chain links TRBV28 to TRBJ1-3; perhaps TRBD1 as D (5 bases). Trimming pared 8 bases from V and 6 bases from J, leaving 17 bases between. The germline gives CDR1 MDHEN, CDR2 SYDVKM. This CDR3 spans 14 amino acids. CDR3 loop: CASSEPGLQNTIYF. CDR3 DNA: TGTGCCAGCTCAGAACCGGGACTGCAAAACACCATATATTTT. The whole variable domain, filled in from reference TRBV28 and TRBJ1-3, reads DVKVTQSSRYLVKRTGEKVFLECVQDMDHENMFWYRQDPGLGLRLIYFSYDVKMKEKGDIPEGYSVSREKKERFSLILESASTNQTSMYLCASSEPGLQNTIYFGEGSWLTVV.

This chain joins TRBV20-1 and TRBJ1-5; D ambiguous. V lost 4 bases to trimming and J lost 4 bases, with 14 bases between them. CDR3 length: 14 amino acids. Germline V gives CDR1 DFQATT, CDR2 SNEGSKA (reference sequence). The CDR3 DNA follows: TGCAGTGCTAAAGAAGGGAGCGAAAATCAGCCCCAGCATTTT. Translating it yields CSAKEGSENQPQHF.

This clonotype was picked up many times. J is TRBJ1-5 and V is TRBV6-6; D unclear. V lost 2 bases and J 8 bases, leaving 1 base between the germline ends. There are 10 residues in the CDR3. Germline V CDR1 and CDR2: MNHNY, SVGAGI (reference sequence). The CDR3 coding sequence is TGTGCCAGCAGTTACGAGCCCCAGCATTTT. Protein: CASSYEPQHF.

This clonotype was detected many times. The V gene is TRBV5-1, the J gene TRBJ2-7; 9 positions match TRBD2. The CDR3 extends over 15 amino acids. The germline CDR1 and CDR2 sequences are SGHRS and YFSETQ. With V trimmed by 0 bases and J by 2 bases, 3 bases remained unmatched. The CDR3 is CASSLASGTTYEQYF. The CDR3 DNA follows: TGCGCCAGCAGCTTGGCTAGCGGGACCACCTACGAGCAGTACTTC. The entire variable domain, with the rest obtained from reference TRBV5-1 and TRBJ2-7, is as follows: KAGVTQTPRYLIKTRGQQVTLSCSPISGHRSVSWYQQTPGQGLQFLFEYFSETQRNKGNFPGRFSGRQFSNSRSEMNVSTLELGDSALYLCASSLASGTTYEQYFGPGTRLTVT.

The chain combines TRBV11-2 with TRBJ1-1, with D unclear. The CDR3 has 15 residues. Germline V gives CDR1 SGHAT, CDR2 FQNNGV. V lost 3 bases and J 5 bases, leaving 16 bases between the germline ends. CDR3 DNA sequence: TGTGCCAGCAGCTTGGATGATGGGTGGAAGACTGAAGCTTTCTTT. Protein sequence: CASSLDDGWKTEAFF.

The sample holds many counts of this clonotype. DNA for the CDR3: TGTGCCAACGCCGCAGGGGGAGGGCGGTACAATGAGCAGTTCTTC. Its protein is CANAAGGGRYNEQFF. This chain joins TRBV12-3 or TRBV12-4 and TRBJ2-1; D is perhaps TRBD1 or TRBD2 (7 bases each). CDR3 length: 15 amino acids. V lost 10 bases and J 4 bases, leaving 20 bases between the germline ends.

A note on this clonotype: Being one base from a much bigger clone, this may be a read error. The genes are TRBV5-5 and TRBJ2-1; TRBD1 matches 10 bases. CDR1 SGHKS and CDR2 YYEKEE come from the germline V gene (reference sequence). There are 14 residues in the CDR3. The chain's CDR3 is CASRFGTGDNEQFF. DNA of the CDR3: TGTGCCAGCCGCTTCGGGACAGGGGACAATGAGCAGTTCTTC.

This clonotype was recorded at least ten times. The gene calls are TRBV5-1 and TRBJ2-7; D gene unclear. The CDR3 totals 13 residues. V shed 7 bases and J shed 5 bases, with 16 bases lying between them. Germline lookup yields CDR1 SGHRS and CDR2 YFSETQ. CDR3 DNA: TGCGCCAGCTCTCCCGCTCCTACGGACGAGCAGTACTTC. It yields the protein CASSPAPTDEQYF.

This clonotype was detected many times. The CDR3 protein is CSAIQGAYNSPLHF. As DNA, the CDR3 is TGCAGTGCTATACAGGGGGCCTATAATTCACCCCTCCACTTT. The V and J genes are TRBV20-1 and TRBJ1-6, with 8 bases aligning to TRBD1. From germline, CDR1 is DFQATT and CDR2 SNEGSKA (reference sequence). The CDR3 consists of 14 residues. Trimming took 4 bases from V and 2 from J; bases not matched to a gene: 1.

This clonotype was detected a few times. This sequence joins TRBV9 and TRBJ2-1, with D possibly matching TRBD2 (5 bases). Trimming took off 0 bases at V and 4 bases at J, with 11 bases between the two ends. The germline V gene encodes CDR1 SGDLS and CDR2 YYNGEE. The CDR3 runs to 15 residues. CDR3 bases: TGTGCCAGCAGCGTAGAGGTAGCGAGATACAATGAGCAGTTCTTC. Its translation is CASSVEVARYNEQFF.

This clonotype came up many times. V gene TRBV29-1 combines with J gene TRBJ1-5; D is possibly TRBD1 (5 bases). The germline CDR1 and CDR2 sequences are SQVTM and ANQGSEA. The V end was cut by 7 bases, the J end by 3 bases, with 16 bases between. This CDR3 has 14 residues. The CDR3 DNA sequence: TGCAGCGAGTTCCAGGGAATCGTCAATCAGCCCCAGCATTTT. Translation gives CSEFQGIVNQPQHF.

In this sample, this clonotype turned up a few times. The gene calls are TRBV4-2 and TRBJ2-3; 11 nucleotides line up with TRBD2. Germline-derived CDR1 and CDR2 are LGHNA and YNFKEQ. Trimming cost V 2 bases and J 0 bases; bases outside gene matches: 7. There are 18 residues in the CDR3. The CDR3 region is CASSQILTSGNSTDTQYF. The CDR3 region has the DNA TGTGCCAGCAGCCAAATTCTGACTAGCGGGAACAGCACAGATACGCAGTATTTT.

This clonotype came up many times. The rearrangement links TRBV25-1 to TRBJ2-1; D uncertain. The CDR3 length is 15 residues. The ends were cut back, 1 base at V and 9 bases at J, with 16 bases in the middle. Germline V gene sequence: CDR1 MGHDK, CDR2 SYGVNS. The CDR3 DNA sequence: TGTGCCAGCAGTGAATCCCTAGAAGGTTATCGTGAGCAGTTCTTC. This codes for CASSESLEGYREQFF. Full variable domain (outside the CDR3, taken from reference TRBV25-1 and TRBJ2-1): EADIYQTPRYLVIGTGKKITLECSQTMGHDKMYWYQQDPGMELHLIHYSYGVNSTEKGDLSSESTVSRIRTEHFPLTLESARPSHTSQYLCASSESLEGYREQFFGPGTRLTVL.

Many counts were recorded for this clonotype. J is TRBJ2-6 and V is TRBV5-1; D may be TRBD1 (5 bases). Trimming cost V 0 bases and J 2 bases, with 9 bases left between them. The germline V gene has CDR1 SGHRS and CDR2 YFSETQ. The CDR3 spans 16 residues. This chain's CDR3 is CASSLGAQAGANVLTF. CDR3 coding DNA: TGCGCCAGCAGCTTGGGGGCACAGGCTGGGGCCAACGTCCTGACTTTC.

This clonotype was picked up a small number of times. The chain combines TRBV28 with TRBJ2-4, with TRBD1 matching over 12 bases. The V gene's germline CDR1 is MDHEN and CDR2 SYDVKM. This CDR3 comprises 17 residues. V shed 1 base, J shed 8 bases, and the junction held 9 bases outside the gene matches. The CDR3 region is CASSLLGTGGGVDIQYF. In DNA, the CDR3 is TGTGCCAGCAGTTTATTAGGGACAGGGGGCGGAGTAGACATTCAGTACTTC.

The J gene is TRBJ2-3, the V gene TRBV12-3 or TRBV12-4; 11 bases fit TRBD2. The CDR3 spans 17 residues. Trimming cost V 3 bases and J 0 bases; bases outside gene matches: 5. CDR3 amino acids: CASSFSGLADSTDTQYF. CDR3 nucleotide sequence: TGTGCCAGCAGTTTCTCGGGACTAGCGGATAGCACAGATACGCAGTATTTT.

In its sample, this clonotype was seen many times. V gene TRBV5-1 combines with J gene TRBJ2-1; D might be TRBD2 (5 bases). This CDR3 contains 16 residues. V lost 0 bases and J lost 8, with 18 bases in between. Germline V gives CDR1 SGHRS, CDR2 YFSETQ. CDR3 sequence: CASSLDEGDVGDEQFF. CDR3 nucleotide sequence: TGCGCCAGCAGCTTGGACGAGGGAGACGTGGGCGATGAGCAGTTCTTC.

This clonotype occurred many times. The chain couples TRBV4-2 to TRBJ2-1, with no clear D. The V end was cut by 0 bases, the J end by 7 bases, with 16 bases between. Germline V gives CDR1 LGHNA, CDR2 YNFKEQ. The length of the CDR3 is 16 residues. The CDR3 sequence is CASSQEPPDLRNEQFF. The DNA for the CDR3 is TGTGCCAGCAGCCAAGAACCCCCGGACCTCCGAAATGAGCAGTTCTTC.

This clonotype was found many times. This chain joins TRBV4-3 and TRBJ1-1; no clear D. Germline V gene lookup returns CDR1 LGHNA and CDR2 YSLEER. The germline V and J ends were trimmed by 2 bases and 4 bases, with 11 bases remaining between them. This CDR3 comprises 14 residues. CDR3 nucleotides: TGCGCCAGCAGCCAATTCAGAGCTGGCACTGAAGCTTTCTTT. Protein sequence: CASSQFRAGTEAFF.

There are many counts of this clonotype. The V call is TRBV5-1, the J call TRBJ2-6; 7 bases align to TRBD1. The CDR3 is 18 residues long. V lost 4 bases, J lost 0 bases, and 10 bases stayed unmatched. CDR1 and CDR2 from the germline V gene are SGHRS and YFSETQ. The CDR3 here is CASSGPGQTLSGANVLTF. As DNA, the CDR3 is TGCGCCAGCAGCGGCCCGGGACAGACCCTCTCTGGGGCCAACGTCCTGACTTTC.

This clonotype was recorded at least ten times. V usage is TRBV12-3 or TRBV12-4 and J usage is TRBJ2-1; D remains unclear. V lost 7 bases and J 4 bases, leaving 8 bases between the germline ends. The CDR3 has 12 residues. CDR3 nucleotides: TGTGCCAGCATTAGCCAATACAATGAGCAGTTCTTC. This encodes CASISQYNEQFF.

This clonotype was observed at least ten times. The J gene is TRBJ2-3, the V gene TRBV11-2, with no clear D. The V gene lost 5 bases and the J gene lost 4 bases, with 25 bases spanning the gap. The CDR3 spans 18 residues. The germline V gene encodes CDR1 SGHAT and CDR2 FQNNGV. CDR3 sequence reads: CASSLPGGRTEPSDTQYF. The CDR3 DNA follows: TGTGCCAGCAGCCTCCCGGGTGGACGGACGGAGCCCTCAGATACGCAGTATTTT.

There are a few counts of this clonotype. This rearrangement joins TRBV10-3 to TRBJ1-6, with unresolved D. Germline V CDR1 and CDR2: ENHRY, SYGVKD. There are 12 residues in the CDR3. Trimming took off 3 bases at V and 6 bases at J, with 3 bases between the two ends. The CDR3 DNA is TGTGCCATCAGTGACTTTAATTCACCCCTCCACTTT. It yields the protein CAISDFNSPLHF.

This clonotype was seen many times. The V and J genes are TRBV27 and TRBJ2-1, with 7 bases matching TRBD2. V gave up 1 base and J gave up 0 bases; unmatched junction bases: 12. The CDR3 is 19 amino acids. Germline CDR1 reads MNHEY; CDR2 reads SMNVEV (reference sequence). The CDR3 sequence is CASSLFSIIAGDSYNEQFF. CDR3 nucleotide sequence: TGTGCCAGCAGTTTATTCTCGATAATAGCGGGCGACTCCTACAATGAGCAGTTCTTC.